The present T cell receptor beta chain was sequenced within a study of graft-versus-host responses after intestinal transplantation. Study-wide background: Multivisceral, liver-intestinal, or isolated intestinal transplants were performed in recipients. Anti-thymocyte globulin induction, then tacrolimus and steroids for around 3 years, went to all recipients.

The table came from immunoSEQ multiplex PCR; TCRdb's copy has only in-frame clones and leaves some out. This sample has under 30,000 clones; around four fifths occur once, and the top ten carry approximately 2.8%. Germline CDR1 reads MNHNY; CDR2 reads SVGAGI (reference sequence). Deletions cut 2 bases from V and 5 bases from J, with 12 bases between. This CDR3 region has 14 residues. Concerning this clone: The antigen remains undetermined.

Study-level findings and limits: Within allografts, high graft-versus-host to host-versus-graft clonal ratios were seen among patients with graft-donor T cell macrochimerism.

From the graft tissue, intraepithelial and lamina propria lymphocytes were released through processing. The TCR originated in a human patient who received an intestinal transplant, so some T cells may come from the graft donor. The sample in question was ileum tissue, obtained 98 days after intestinal transplantation. This rearrangement joins TRBV6-6 to TRBJ1-1; possibly TRBD1 for D (5 bases). CDR3 residues: CASSYVRERTEAFF. The CDR3 bases are TGTGCCAGCAGTTACGTCAGGGAGAGGACTGAAGCTTTCTTT.